This passage covers 2 T cell receptor beta chains from one sample sequenced in a study of somatic mutations in cytotoxic T cells in rheumatoid arthritis. The table came from immunoSEQ multiplex PCR; TCRdb's copy has only in-frame clones and leaves some out. The data show roughly 20,000 clones, 68% seen once. Sequenced material: CD8+ T cells sorted from blood. The receptor source for this set is an adult with rheumatoid arthritis.

This clone was counted only a few times. The gene calls are TRBV6-6 and TRBJ1-1; no definite D call. Germline V gene sequence: CDR1 MNHNY, CDR2 SVGAGI (reference sequence). The CDR3 runs 15 residues. V lost 7 bases and J lost 0, with 15 bases in between. In DNA form, the CDR3 reads TGTGCCAGCACCCCGGGCAACCTCATGAACACTGAAGCTTTCTTT. It is translated as CASTPGNLMNTEAFF.

By proportion, this clone is medium-sized. DNA for the CDR3: TGTGCCAGCAGTGTCTACGAGCAGTACTTC. It translates to CASSVYEQYF. The chain is built from TRBV2 and TRBJ2-7; D is undetermined. Trimming pared 4 bases from V and 3 bases from J, leaving 1 base between. The CDR3 loop spans 10 amino acids. The germline gives CDR1 SNHLY, CDR2 FYNNEI.